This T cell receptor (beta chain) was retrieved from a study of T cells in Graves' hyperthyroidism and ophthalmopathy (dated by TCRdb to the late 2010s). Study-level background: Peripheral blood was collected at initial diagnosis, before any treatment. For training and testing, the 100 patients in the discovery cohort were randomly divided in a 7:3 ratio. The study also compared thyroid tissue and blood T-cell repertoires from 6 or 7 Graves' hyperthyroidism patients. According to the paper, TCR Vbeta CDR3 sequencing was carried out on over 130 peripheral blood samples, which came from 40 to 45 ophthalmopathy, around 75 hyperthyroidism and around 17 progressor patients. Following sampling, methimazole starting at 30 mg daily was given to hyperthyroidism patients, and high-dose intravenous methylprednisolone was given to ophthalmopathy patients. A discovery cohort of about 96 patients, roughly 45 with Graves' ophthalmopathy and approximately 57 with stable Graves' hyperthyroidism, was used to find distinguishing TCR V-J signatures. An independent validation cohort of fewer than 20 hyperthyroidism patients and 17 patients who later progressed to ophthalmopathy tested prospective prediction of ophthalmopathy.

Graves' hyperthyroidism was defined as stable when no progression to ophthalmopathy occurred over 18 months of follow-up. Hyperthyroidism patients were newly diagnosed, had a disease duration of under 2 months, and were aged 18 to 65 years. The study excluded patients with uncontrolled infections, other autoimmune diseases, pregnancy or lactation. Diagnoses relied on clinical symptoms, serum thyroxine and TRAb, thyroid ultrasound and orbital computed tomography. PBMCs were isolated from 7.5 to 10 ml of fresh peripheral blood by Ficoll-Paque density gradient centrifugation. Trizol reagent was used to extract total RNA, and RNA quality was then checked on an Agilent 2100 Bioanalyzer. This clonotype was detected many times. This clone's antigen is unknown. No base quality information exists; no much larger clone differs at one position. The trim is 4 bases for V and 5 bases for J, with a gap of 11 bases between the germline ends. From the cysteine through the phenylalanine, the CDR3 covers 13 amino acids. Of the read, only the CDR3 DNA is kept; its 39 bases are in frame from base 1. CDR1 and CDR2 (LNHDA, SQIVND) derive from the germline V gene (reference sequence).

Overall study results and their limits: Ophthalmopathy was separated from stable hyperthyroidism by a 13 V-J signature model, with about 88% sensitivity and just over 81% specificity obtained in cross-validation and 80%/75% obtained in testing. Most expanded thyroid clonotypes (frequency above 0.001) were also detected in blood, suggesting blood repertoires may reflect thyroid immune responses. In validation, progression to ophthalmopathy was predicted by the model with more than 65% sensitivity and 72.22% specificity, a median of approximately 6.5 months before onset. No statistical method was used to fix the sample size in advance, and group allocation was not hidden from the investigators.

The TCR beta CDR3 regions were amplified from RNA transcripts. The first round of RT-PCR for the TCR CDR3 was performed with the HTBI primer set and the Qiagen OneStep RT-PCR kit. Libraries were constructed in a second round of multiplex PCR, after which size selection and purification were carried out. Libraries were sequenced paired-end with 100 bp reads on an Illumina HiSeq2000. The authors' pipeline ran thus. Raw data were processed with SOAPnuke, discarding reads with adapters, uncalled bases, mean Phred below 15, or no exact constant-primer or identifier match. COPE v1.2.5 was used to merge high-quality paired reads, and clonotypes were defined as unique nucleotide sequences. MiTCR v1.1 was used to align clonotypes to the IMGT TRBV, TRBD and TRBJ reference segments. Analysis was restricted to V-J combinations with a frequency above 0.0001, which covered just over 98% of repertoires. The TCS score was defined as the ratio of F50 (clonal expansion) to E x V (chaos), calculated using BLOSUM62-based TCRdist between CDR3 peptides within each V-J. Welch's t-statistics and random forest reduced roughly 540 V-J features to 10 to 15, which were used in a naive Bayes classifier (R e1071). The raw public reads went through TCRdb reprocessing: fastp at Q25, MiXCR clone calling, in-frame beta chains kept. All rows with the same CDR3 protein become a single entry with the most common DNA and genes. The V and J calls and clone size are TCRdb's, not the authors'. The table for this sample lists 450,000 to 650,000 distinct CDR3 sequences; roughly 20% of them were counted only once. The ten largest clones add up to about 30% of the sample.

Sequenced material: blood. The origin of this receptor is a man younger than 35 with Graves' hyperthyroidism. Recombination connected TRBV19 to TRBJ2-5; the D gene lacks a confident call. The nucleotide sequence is TGTGCCAGTAGTAGGGGATTATTGGAGACCCAGTACTTC. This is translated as CASSRGLLETQYF.